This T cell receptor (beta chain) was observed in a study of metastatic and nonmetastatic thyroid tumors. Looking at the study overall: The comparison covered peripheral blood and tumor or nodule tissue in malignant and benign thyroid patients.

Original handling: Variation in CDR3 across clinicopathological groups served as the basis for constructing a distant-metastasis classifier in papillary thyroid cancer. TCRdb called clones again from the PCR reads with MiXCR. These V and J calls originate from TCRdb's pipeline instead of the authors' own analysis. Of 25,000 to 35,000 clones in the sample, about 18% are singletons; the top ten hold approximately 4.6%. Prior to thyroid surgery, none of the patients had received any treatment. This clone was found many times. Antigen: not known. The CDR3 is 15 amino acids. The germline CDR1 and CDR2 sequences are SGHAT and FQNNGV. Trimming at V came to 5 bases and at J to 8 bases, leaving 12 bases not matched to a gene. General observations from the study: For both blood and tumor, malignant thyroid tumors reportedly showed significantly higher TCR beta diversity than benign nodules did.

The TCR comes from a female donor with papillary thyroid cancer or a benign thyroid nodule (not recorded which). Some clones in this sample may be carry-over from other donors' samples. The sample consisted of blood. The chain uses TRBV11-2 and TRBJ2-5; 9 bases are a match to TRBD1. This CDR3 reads CASSRVSGTGTTQYF. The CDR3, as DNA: TGTGCCAGCAGCCGAGTATCGGGGACAGGGACTACCCAGTACTTC.